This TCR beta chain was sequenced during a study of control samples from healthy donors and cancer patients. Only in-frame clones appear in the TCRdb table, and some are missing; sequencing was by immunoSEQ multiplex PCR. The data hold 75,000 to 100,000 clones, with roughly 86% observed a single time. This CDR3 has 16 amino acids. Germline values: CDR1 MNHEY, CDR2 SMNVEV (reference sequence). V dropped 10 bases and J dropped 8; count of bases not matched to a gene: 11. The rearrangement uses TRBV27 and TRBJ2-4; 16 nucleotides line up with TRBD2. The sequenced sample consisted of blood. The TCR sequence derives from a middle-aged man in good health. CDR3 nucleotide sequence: TGTGCCACCTCCGGGACTAGCGGGGGGGCAAGGGACATTCAGTACTTC. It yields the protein CATSGTSGGARDIQYF.